This T cell receptor (beta chain) comes out of a study of human thymus T cells (TCRdb year 2020). At the level of the whole study: The study used roughly eight infant thymus samples plus four related peripheral blood samples to characterize TCR alpha and beta repertoires. Donor ages ranged from roughly 7 to 244 days, and the cohort comprised roughly six male and a couple of female infants.

Broader findings and caveats from the paper: On average, thymus samples yielded about 810,000 unique TCRB clonotypes, whereas blood samples yielded 65,000 to 100,000. V and J gene segment usage appeared biased in both thymic and peripheral blood repertoires. The related research reported highly overlapping thymic TCR repertoires among unrelated individuals.

The thymus tissue came from surgical resects taken out during corrective cardiac surgery. The donors were immunologically healthy infants in Finland who had open corrective cardiac surgery for congenital heart defects. After being mechanically released from the tissue, thymocytes were kept at -70 degrees C in pellets of about 9.5-30 million cells. A QIAsymphony instrument was used to extract genomic DNA from the frozen cell pellets. Comment on this clone: Its antigen remains undetermined. No base quality values were provided; no much bigger clone lies one nucleotide off.

TCRB and TCRAD loci were amplified from a standardized quantity of quality-controlled genomic DNA using the immunoSEQ multiplex PCR assay. The amplicons spanned the V(D)J region and were long enough to cover the CDR3 and allow V and J genes to be identified. The commercial immunoSEQ service was used to sequence amplicons on an Illumina platform. Regarding the original processing steps: Primer bias and sequencing errors were corrected using previously described methods, and TCRAD and TCRB definitions followed the IMGT database. Repertoires were analysed with immunoSEQ Analyzer 3.0 and VDJTools, covering basic statistics, V/J segment usage, diversity estimates, rarefaction and pairwise overlap. To estimate diversity, the Chao1, ChaoE, Efron-Thisted, Shannon and inverse Simpson indices were applied, and diversity was also estimated on datasets down-sampled to the smallest sample. Repertoire overlap was determined by strict matching of CDR3 nucleotide sequence, V gene and J gene, and Jaccard-based multidimensional scaling clustering was applied. The immuneACCESS repertoire file appears here via TCRdb, limited to in-frame rearrangements. These files lack a portion of the clones; in checked studies, under half of the deficit traces to unresolved V genes, and the cause of the others is not known. The D gene and trimming were derived from the DNA, and the V and J assignments and clone size from that table. This sample holds 120,000 or so clones; around 94% were observed only once. Together, the top ten hold around 0.025% of the sample.

CDR1 and CDR2, per the germline V gene, are MNHNS and SASEGT. Measured from the cysteine to the phenylalanine, the CDR3 is 16 residues long. Of the read, only the CDR3 DNA is kept; its 48 bases are in frame from base 1. V drops 0 bases and J drops 10 bases, leaving 21 bases in between. The TCR was taken from a boy in the first two years of life with a congenital heart defect but otherwise immunologically healthy. Rearrangement joined TRBV6-1 to TRBJ1-1; there is no confident call for the D gene. The sequenced material came from thymus tissue. The CDR3 region has the sequence CASSEAVGGVISRAFF. Here is the DNA: TGTGCCAGCAGTGAAGCGGTAGGCGGGGTTATCAGTAGAGCTTTCTTT.